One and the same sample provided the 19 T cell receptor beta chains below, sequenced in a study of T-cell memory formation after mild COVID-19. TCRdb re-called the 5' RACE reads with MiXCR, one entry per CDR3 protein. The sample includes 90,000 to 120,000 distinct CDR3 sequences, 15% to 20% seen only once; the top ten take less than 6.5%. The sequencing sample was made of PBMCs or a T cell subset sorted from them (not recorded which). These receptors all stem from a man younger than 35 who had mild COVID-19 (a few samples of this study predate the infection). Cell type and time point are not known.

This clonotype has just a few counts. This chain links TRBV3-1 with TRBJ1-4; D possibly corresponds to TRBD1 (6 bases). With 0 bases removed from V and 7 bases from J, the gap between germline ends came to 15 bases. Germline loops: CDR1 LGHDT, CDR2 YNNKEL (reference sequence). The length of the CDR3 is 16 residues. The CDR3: CASSQDRAGDREKLFF. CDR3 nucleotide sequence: TGTGCCAGCAGCCAAGATCGCGCAGGGGATCGTGAAAAACTGTTTTTT.

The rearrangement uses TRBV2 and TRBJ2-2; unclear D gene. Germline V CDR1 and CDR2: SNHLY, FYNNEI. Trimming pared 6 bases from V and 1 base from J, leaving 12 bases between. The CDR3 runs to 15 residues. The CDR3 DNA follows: TGTGCCAGCAGCTACACTCCAGGGAACACCGGGGAGCTGTTTTTT. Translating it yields CASSYTPGNTGELFF.

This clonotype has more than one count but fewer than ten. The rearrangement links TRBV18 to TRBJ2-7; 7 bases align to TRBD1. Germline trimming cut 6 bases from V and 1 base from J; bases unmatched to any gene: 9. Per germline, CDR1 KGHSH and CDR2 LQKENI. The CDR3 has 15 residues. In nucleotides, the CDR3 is TGTGCCAGCTCGTATACCGGGACAGCATCCTACGAGCAGTACTTC. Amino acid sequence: CASSYTGTASYEQYF.

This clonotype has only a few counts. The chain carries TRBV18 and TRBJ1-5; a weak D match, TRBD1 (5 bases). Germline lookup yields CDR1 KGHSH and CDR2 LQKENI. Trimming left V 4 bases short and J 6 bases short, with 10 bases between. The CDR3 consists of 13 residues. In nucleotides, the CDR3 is TGTGCCAGCTCACTCGACGGGGGTCAGCCCCAGCATTTT. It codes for CASSLDGGQPQHF.

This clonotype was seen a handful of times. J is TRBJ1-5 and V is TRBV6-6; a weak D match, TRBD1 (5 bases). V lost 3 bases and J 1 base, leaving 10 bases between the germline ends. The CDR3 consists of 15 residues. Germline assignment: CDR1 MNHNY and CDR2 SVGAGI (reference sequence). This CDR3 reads CASSYGASSNQPQHF. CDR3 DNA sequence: TGTGCCAGCAGTTATGGGGCCTCCAGCAATCAGCCCCAGCATTTT.

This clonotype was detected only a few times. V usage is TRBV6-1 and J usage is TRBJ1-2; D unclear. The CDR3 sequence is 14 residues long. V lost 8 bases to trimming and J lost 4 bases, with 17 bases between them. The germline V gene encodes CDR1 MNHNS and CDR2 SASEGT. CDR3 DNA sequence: TGTGCCAGCGGGAAAGGTACACGGGGCTATGGCTACACCTTC. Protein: CASGKGTRGYGYTF.

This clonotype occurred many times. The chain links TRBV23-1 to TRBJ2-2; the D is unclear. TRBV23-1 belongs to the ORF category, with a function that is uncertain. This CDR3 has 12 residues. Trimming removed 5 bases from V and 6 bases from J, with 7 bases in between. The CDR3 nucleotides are TGCGCCAGCAGTACGAGAGCCGGGGAGCTGTTTTTT. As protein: CASSTRAGELFF.

CDR3 loop: CASSLPWGEQFF. In DNA, the CDR3 is TGTGCCAGCAGCCTCCCCTGGGGGGAGCAGTTCTTC. This chain joins TRBV12-3 or TRBV12-4 and TRBJ2-1, with D perhaps TRBD1 or TRBD2 (5 bases each). Trimming took off 6 bases at V and 10 bases at J, with 13 bases between the two ends. The CDR3 is 12 amino acids.

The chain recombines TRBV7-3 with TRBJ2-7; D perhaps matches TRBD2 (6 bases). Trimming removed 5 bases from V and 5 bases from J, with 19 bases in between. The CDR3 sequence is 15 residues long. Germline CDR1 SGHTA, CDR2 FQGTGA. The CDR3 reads CASSPAGTGSHEQYF. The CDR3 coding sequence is TGTGCCAGCAGCCCCGCCGGGACTGGTTCCCACGAGCAGTACTTC.

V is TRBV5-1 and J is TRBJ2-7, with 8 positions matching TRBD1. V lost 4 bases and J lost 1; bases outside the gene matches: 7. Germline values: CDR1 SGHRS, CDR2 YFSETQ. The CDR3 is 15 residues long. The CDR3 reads CASSGTGLRSYEQYF. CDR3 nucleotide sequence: TGCGCCAGCAGCGGGACAGGATTACGGTCCTACGAGCAGTACTTC.

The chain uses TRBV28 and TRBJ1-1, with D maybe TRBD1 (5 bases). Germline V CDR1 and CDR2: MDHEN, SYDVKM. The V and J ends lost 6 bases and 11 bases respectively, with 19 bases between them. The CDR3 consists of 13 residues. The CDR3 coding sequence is TGTGCCAGCAGCCAAACGATTCTTCGGGGGGCTTTCTTT. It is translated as CASSQTILRGAFF.

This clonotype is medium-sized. The CDR3 region has the DNA TGTGCCAGCAGCCAAGGGCTGGCGGGGCTGGTAGAGACCCAGTACTTC. Protein: CASSQGLAGLVETQYF. The rearrangement links TRBV4-2 to TRBJ2-5, with a weak D call TRBD2 (6 bases). V was shortened by 1 base and J by 4 bases, with 16 bases between the two germline ends. Germline V CDR1 and CDR2: LGHNA, YNFKEQ. This CDR3 has 16 amino acids.

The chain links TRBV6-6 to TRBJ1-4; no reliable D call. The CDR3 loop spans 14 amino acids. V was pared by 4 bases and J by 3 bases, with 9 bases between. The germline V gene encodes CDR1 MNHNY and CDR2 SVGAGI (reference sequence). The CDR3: CASSSRSANEKLFF. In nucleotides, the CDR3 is TGTGCCAGCAGTTCCAGAAGTGCTAATGAAAAACTGTTTTTT.

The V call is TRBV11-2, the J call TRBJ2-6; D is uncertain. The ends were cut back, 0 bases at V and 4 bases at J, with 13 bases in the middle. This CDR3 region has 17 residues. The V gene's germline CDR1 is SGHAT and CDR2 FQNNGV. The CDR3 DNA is TGTGCCAGCAGCTTAGATCTCCGGGCCTTAGGGGCCAACGTCCTGACTTTC. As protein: CASSLDLRALGANVLTF.

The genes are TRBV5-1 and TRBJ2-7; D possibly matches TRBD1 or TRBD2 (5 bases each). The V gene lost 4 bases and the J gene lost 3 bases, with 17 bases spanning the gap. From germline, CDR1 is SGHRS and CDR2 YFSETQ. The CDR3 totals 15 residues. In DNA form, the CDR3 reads TGCGCCAGCAGCCCACGGGGCTTGGGGGTCTACGAGCAGTACTTC. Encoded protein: CASSPRGLGVYEQYF.

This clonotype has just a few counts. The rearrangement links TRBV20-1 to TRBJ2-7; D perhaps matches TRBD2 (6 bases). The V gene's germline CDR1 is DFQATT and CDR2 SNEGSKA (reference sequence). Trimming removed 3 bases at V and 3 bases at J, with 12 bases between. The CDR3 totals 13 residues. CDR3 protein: CSASIGGIYEQYV. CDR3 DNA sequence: TGCAGTGCTAGTATCGGGGGAATCTACGAGCAGTACGTC.

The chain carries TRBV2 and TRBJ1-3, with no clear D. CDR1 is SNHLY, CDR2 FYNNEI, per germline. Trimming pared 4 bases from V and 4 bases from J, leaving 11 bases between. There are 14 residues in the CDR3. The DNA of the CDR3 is TGTGCCAGCAGTGTTGCCCAGGCCGGAAACACCATATATTTT. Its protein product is CASSVAQAGNTIYF.

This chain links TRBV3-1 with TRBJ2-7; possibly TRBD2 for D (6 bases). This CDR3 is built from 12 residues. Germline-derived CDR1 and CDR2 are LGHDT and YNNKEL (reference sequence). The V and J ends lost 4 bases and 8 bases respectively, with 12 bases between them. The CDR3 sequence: CASSPEAGKQYF. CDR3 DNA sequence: TGTGCCAGCAGCCCGGAGGCGGGGAAGCAGTACTTC.

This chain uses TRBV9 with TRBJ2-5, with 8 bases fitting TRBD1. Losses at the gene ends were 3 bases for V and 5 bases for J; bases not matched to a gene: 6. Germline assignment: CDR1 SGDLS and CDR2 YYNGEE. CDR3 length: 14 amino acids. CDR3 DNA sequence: TGTGCCAGCAGCGGTCAGGGGGCTTGGGAGACCCAGTACTTC. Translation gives CASSGQGAWETQYF.